This TCR beta chain appears in the sequencing data of a study of beta chain features in type 1 diabetes. Every isolated RNA sample was fully reverse transcribed, so sequencing captured expressed TCRB transcripts. The read count averaged approximately 4 million across naive, central memory and regulatory T cell samples. Sequencing was performed with immunoSEQ multiplex PCR; in TCRdb, only in-frame clones are kept and a portion is missing. The table lists 330,000 or so clones, roughly an eighth of them singletons. Germline V gene data show CDR1 as KGHSH and CDR2 as LQKENI. V gave up 2 bases and J gave up 5 bases, with 12 bases separating them. The CDR3 runs 14 residues. Findings of the study overall: TCRB CDR3 length was moderately but significantly reduced in all four CD4+ subsets of Type 1 diabetes patients.

Stem cell-like memory, regulatory, central memory and naive CD4+ cells were sorted via CD45RO/CCR7/CD25/CD127/CD95/CD27. Notes on this clone: Its specificity is unknown.

Sequenced sample: naive CD4+ T cells from blood. V gene TRBV18 combines with J gene TRBJ1-1; D gene uncertain. The clonotype was recovered from a young woman with type 1 diabetes. In DNA, the CDR3 is TGTGCCAGCTCACCAAGTAGTGGAGGAACTGAAGCTTTCTTT. Amino acids: CASSPSSGGTEAFF.